The 32 T cell receptor beta chains listed next were all sequenced from one sample in a study of T cell responses to AZD1222 COVID-19 vaccine. Clones were sequenced by immunoSEQ multiplex PCR, and TCRdb holds only the in-frame ones, with some missing. The sample lists 85,000 to 100,000 clones, approximately 90% seen once, with roughly 20% in the top ten. Sample: peripheral blood, taken on day 0 of AZD1222 vaccination. These receptors originate from an adult in good health.

V gene TRBV2 combines with J gene TRBJ2-7, with 11 positions matching TRBD2. V lost 4 bases to trimming and J lost 3 bases; unmatched junction nucleotides: 5. The CDR3 runs 15 residues. Germline V gene data show CDR1 as SNHLY and CDR2 as FYNNEI. The CDR3 DNA reads TGTGCCAGCAGTGCTGGCCTAGCGGGGGGCTACGAGCAGTACTTC. Protein: CASSAGLAGGYEQYF.

The chain employs TRBV7-9 and TRBJ2-1; unclear D gene. CDR1 and CDR2 (germline): SEHNR, FQNEAQ (reference sequence). V lost 5 bases and J 3 bases, leaving 11 bases between the germline ends. The CDR3 consists of 14 residues. This CDR3 is CASSLGWIYNEQFF. The CDR3 region has the DNA TGTGCCAGCAGCCTGGGGTGGATCTACAATGAGCAGTTCTTC.

This sequence joins TRBV2 and TRBJ2-7, with TRBD2 as a possible D gene (5 bases). The CDR3 runs to 14 residues. Germline V gives CDR1 SNHLY, CDR2 FYNNEI. V gave up 8 bases and J gave up 7 bases, with 21 bases separating them. CDR3 sequence (DNA): TGTGCCAGCTCAAGTCGGGGAGTCGGGGAAGAGCAGTACTTC. Protein product: CASSSRGVGEEQYF.

V is TRBV11-3 and J is TRBJ2-5; D not certain. Trimming shortened V by 3 bases and J by 6 bases, and 20 bases separated the two germline ends. The CDR3 is made up of 16 amino acids. Germline loops: CDR1 SGHNT, CDR2 YENEEA. CDR3 in DNA: TGTGCCAGCAGCTTCCCCGCCTCCGGTTCCAAGCAGACCCAGTACTTC. Translation: CASSFPASGSKQTQYF.

V gene TRBV12-3 or TRBV12-4 combines with J gene TRBJ1-1, with D tentatively TRBD1 (6 bases). The CDR3 is made up of 12 amino acids. Trimming shortened V by 1 base and J by 11 bases, and 11 bases separated the two germline ends. CDR3 DNA: TGTGCCAGCAGTTTAGTGGAGGGGGTGGCTTTCTTT. Encoded protein: CASSLVEGVAFF.

By sample share, this clone is medium-sized. The chain uses TRBV6-5 and TRBJ1-1; D remains unclear. This CDR3 spans 14 amino acids. CDR1 is MNHEY and CDR2 is SVGAGI in the germline V gene. V was clipped by 2 bases and J by 1 base, with 8 bases between them. As DNA, the CDR3 is TGTGCCAGCAGTTACGGTCAGACGAACACTGAAGCTTTCTTT. It encodes CASSYGQTNTEAFF.

The CDR3 DNA reads TGCGCCAGCAGCTTGTCACTAGCGGAGTACTACGAGCAGTACTTC. Protein product: CASSLSLAEYYEQYF. The genes are TRBV5-1 and TRBJ2-7, with 8 bases matching TRBD2. Germline V lookup: CDR1 SGHRS, CDR2 YFSETQ. CDR3 length: 15 amino acids. With 1 base clipped from V and 3 bases from J, the junction kept 6 bases outside the gene matches.

The chain employs TRBV5-1 and TRBJ1-4; D unresolved. The V and J ends lost 4 bases and 6 bases respectively, with 13 bases between them. CDR3 length equals 14 residues. CDR1 and CDR2 from the germline V gene are SGHRS and YFSETQ. The CDR3: CASSLRDLDEKLFF. The CDR3 coding sequence is TGCGCCAGCAGCCTTAGGGATTTGGATGAAAAACTGTTTTTT.

The V and J genes are TRBV5-1 and TRBJ2-1; D gene unclear. CDR3 length: 15 residues. V was shortened by 4 bases and J by 2 bases, with 13 bases between the two germline ends. CDR1 SGHRS and CDR2 YFSETQ come from the germline V gene. The DNA of the CDR3 is TGCGCCAGCAGCCTGGAATCCGGCCCCTACAATGAGCAGTTCTTC. Protein: CASSLESGPYNEQFF. Variable domain in full (rest from reference TRBV5-1 and TRBJ2-1): KAGVTQTPRYLIKTRGQQVTLSCSPISGHRSVSWYQQTPGQGLQFLFEYFSETQRNKGNFPGRFSGRQFSNSRSEMNVSTLELGDSALYLCASSLESGPYNEQFFGPGTRLTVL.

The V gene is TRBV4-3, the J gene TRBJ1-3; D is perhaps TRBD1 (6 bases). The CDR3 sequence is 16 residues long. V was clipped by 5 bases and J by 4 bases, with 18 bases between them. Germline V gene data show CDR1 as LGHNA and CDR2 as YSLEER. This CDR3 reads CASSASSPGAGNTIYF. CDR3 in DNA: TGCGCCAGCAGCGCAAGTAGTCCAGGGGCAGGAAACACCATATATTTT.

This clone occurred a few times. The V and J genes are TRBV19 and TRBJ2-5; D remains unclear. The CDR3 spans 14 residues. The V gene lost 1 base and the J gene lost 5 bases, with 11 bases spanning the gap. Germline values: CDR1 LNHDA, CDR2 SQIVND (reference sequence). The CDR3 sequence is CASSIADSRETQYF. CDR3 sequence (DNA): TGTGCCAGTAGTATAGCAGACTCTAGGGAGACCCAGTACTTC.

This clone has a handful of counts. The chain employs TRBV7-8 and TRBJ2-1; 8 nucleotides line up with TRBD2. The germline CDR1 and CDR2 sequences are SGHVS and FQNEAQ. The V gene end was trimmed by 2 bases and the J gene end by 8 bases; junction bases not matched to a gene: 8. This CDR3 has 15 amino acids. The CDR3 region is CASSLSGGGLDEQFF. CDR3 DNA: TGTGCCAGCAGCTTATCCGGGGGGGGGCTCGATGAGCAGTTCTTC.

The table lists this clone with a count of one. The chain combines TRBV7-3 with TRBJ2-3; 12 bases line up with TRBD2. Germline V gene sequence: CDR1 SGHTA, CDR2 FQGTGA. Trimming at V came to 5 bases and at J to 0 bases, leaving 3 bases not matched to a gene. The CDR3 is made up of 16 amino acids. CDR3 residues: CASSLGLAGSTDTQYF. The CDR3 DNA is TGTGCCAGCAGCCTCGGACTAGCGGGGAGCACAGATACGCAGTATTTT.

This clone was detected only once. The V gene is TRBV3-1 (or the pseudogene TRBV3-2), the J gene TRBJ2-5; D is ambiguous. This CDR3 comprises 18 residues. The V gene's germline CDR1 is LGHDT and CDR2 YNNKEL (reference sequence). Trimming took 0 bases from V and 7 from J, leaving 24 bases between them. Written as DNA, the CDR3 is TGTGCCAGCAGCCAAGATTCCACCCGCCTACTTACATACCGGACCCAGTACTTC. Residues: CASSQDSTRLLTYRTQYF.

The gene calls are TRBV3-1 (or the pseudogene TRBV3-2) and TRBJ1-3, with D hard to call. The CDR3 extends over 15 amino acids. Germline CDR1 and CDR2: LGHDT and YNNKEL (reference sequence). The V end was cut by 0 bases, the J end by 3 bases, with 9 bases between. CDR3 sequence: CASSQEGIGGNTIYF. The CDR3, as DNA: TGTGCCAGCAGCCAAGAAGGGATAGGTGGAAACACCATATATTTT.

J is TRBJ1-2 and V is TRBV19; TRBD1 agrees at 7 bases. The CDR3 loop spans 15 amino acids. CDR1 is LNHDA, CDR2 SQIVND, per germline (reference sequence). J lost 2 bases, V lost 5 bases, and 8 bases had no gene match. CDR3 in DNA: TGTGCCAGTAGTGCGTTGGGACAGCCAAACTATGGCTACACCTTC. Protein: CASSALGQPNYGYTF. The full variable domain, rest sourced from reference TRBV19 and TRBJ1-2, is DGGITQSPKYLFRKEGQNVTLSCEQNLNHDAMYWYRQDPGQGLRLIYYSQIVNDFQKGDIAEGYSVSREKKESFPLTVTSAQKNPTAFYLCASSALGQPNYGYTFGSGTRLTVV.

This chain uses TRBV5-1 with TRBJ1-1, with D uncertain. The CDR3 totals 14 residues. Per the germline V gene, CDR1 is SGHRS and CDR2 is YFSETQ. V was trimmed by 4 bases and J by 1 base, leaving 11 bases between them. CDR3 amino acids: CASSPNDQNTEAFF. The CDR3 coding sequence is TGCGCCAGCAGCCCGAACGATCAGAACACTGAAGCTTTCTTT.

The chain has TRBV5-3 and TRBJ1-2, with a weak D call TRBD1 (5 bases). TRBV5-3 qualifies as an ORF whose function is uncertain. The CDR3 has 15 residues. Trimming pared 8 bases from V and 4 bases from J, leaving 21 bases between. CDR3 protein: CASLKGPLKFYGYTF. CDR3 nucleotides: TGTGCCAGTCTCAAGGGGCCCCTCAAGTTCTATGGCTACACCTTC.

V gene TRBV14 combines with J gene TRBJ2-1; D gene unclear. The CDR3 consists of 12 residues. V was trimmed by 10 bases and J by 5 bases, leaving 12 bases between them. From germline, CDR1 is SGHDN and CDR2 FVKESK. The CDR3 protein is CATTDAHNEQFF. The CDR3 nucleotides are TGTGCCACCACGGACGCCCACAATGAGCAGTTCTTC.

V and J are TRBV28 and TRBJ1-5, with D unclear. The CDR3 is 14 residues long. V was pared by 6 bases and J by 4 bases, with 13 bases between. CDR1 MDHEN and CDR2 SYDVKM come from the germline V gene. This chain's CDR3 is CASSRGGSNQPQHF. DNA of the CDR3: TGTGCCAGCAGCCGGGGAGGCAGTAATCAGCCCCAGCATTTT.

This clone appeared a single time. V and J are TRBV12-3 or TRBV12-4 and TRBJ2-7; the match to TRBD1 covers 7 bases. The CDR3 has 13 residues. V shed 9 bases, J shed 3 bases, and the junction held 8 bases outside the gene matches. The CDR3 loop reads CASNRDSFYEQYF. DNA of the CDR3: TGTGCCAGTAACCGGGACAGCTTCTACGAGCAGTACTTC.

This chain uses TRBV2 with TRBJ2-5; 8 bases line up with TRBD1. The CDR3 extends over 15 amino acids. Per germline, CDR1 SNHLY and CDR2 FYNNEI. V dropped 5 bases and J dropped 4; count of bases not matched to a gene: 9. The CDR3 coding sequence is TGTGCCAGCAGTTTACAGGGGGGATCGAGAGAGACCCAGTACTTC. Residues: CASSLQGGSRETQYF.

The J gene is TRBJ1-6, the V gene TRBV7-9, with 9 bases aligning to TRBD1. This CDR3 contains 15 residues. With 4 bases clipped from V and 10 bases from J, the junction kept 8 bases outside the gene matches. Germline V gene data show CDR1 as SEHNR and CDR2 as FQNEAQ (reference sequence). The CDR3 region has the DNA TGTGCCAGCAGCTCCCGGGGACAGGGAATGTCACCCCTCCACTTT. This sequence encodes CASSSRGQGMSPLHF. Based on the CDR3 plus reference TRBV7-9 and TRBJ1-6, the full variable domain is DTGVSQNPRHKITKRGQNVTFRCDPISEHNRLYWYRQTLGQGPEFLTYFQNEAQLEKSRLLSDRFSAERPKGSFSTLEIQRTEQGDSAMYLCASSSRGQGMSPLHFGNGTRLTVT.

This sequence joins TRBV30 and TRBJ2-2; weak D call: TRBD2 (6 bases). CDR1 is GTSNPN, CDR2 SVGIG, per germline (reference sequence). The CDR3 runs 11 residues. V shed 5 bases and J shed 6 bases, with 7 bases lying between them. The CDR3 sequence: CAWGGSGELFF. The CDR3 coding sequence is TGTGCCTGGGGAGGGTCCGGGGAGCTGTTTTTT. Full variable domain (outside the CDR3, taken from reference TRBV30 and TRBJ2-2): SQTIHQWPATLVQPVGSPLSLECTVEGTSNPNLYWYRQAAGRGLQLLFYSVGIGQISSEVPQNLSASRPQDRQFILSSKKLLLSDSGFYLCAWGGSGELFFGEGSRLTVL.

The chain has TRBV28 and TRBJ1-4; 8 bases are a match to TRBD1. The germline V gene has CDR1 MDHEN and CDR2 SYDVKM. Trimming cost V 5 bases and J 4 bases; bases outside gene matches: 9. The CDR3 spans 16 residues. CDR3 residues: CASSNGQGPINEKLFF. Here the CDR3 DNA reads TGTGCCAGCAGTAACGGACAGGGTCCCATTAATGAAAAACTGTTTTTT.

The chain has TRBV28 and TRBJ1-4, with 7 bases lining up with TRBD1. Germline CDR1 reads MDHEN; CDR2 reads SYDVKM. J was trimmed by 4 bases and V by 7 bases; bases with no gene match: 15. CDR3 length equals 17 residues. The CDR3 DNA is TGTGCCAGCATCAGCACCGGGGGCGGGACAGTTAATGAAAAACTGTTTTTT. Its translation: CASISTGGGTVNEKLFF. Full variable domain (missing parts from reference TRBV28 and TRBJ1-4): DVKVTQSSRYLVKRTGEKVFLECVQDMDHENMFWYRQDPGLGLRLIYFSYDVKMKEKGDIPEGYSVSREKKERFSLILESASTNQTSMYLCASISTGGGTVNEKLFFGSGTQLSVL.

This clone was counted only a few times. This chain uses TRBV15 with TRBJ2-7; D is ambiguous. The CDR3 is 14 residues long. The V gene lost 1 base and the J gene lost 1 base, with 8 bases spanning the gap. Germline lookup yields CDR1 LNHNV and CDR2 YYDKDF (reference sequence). This chain's CDR3 is CATSRGEISYEQYF. For the CDR3, the DNA is TGTGCCACCAGCAGAGGCGAAATTTCCTACGAGCAGTACTTC.

The chain employs TRBV19 and TRBJ2-1; D is uncertain. This CDR3 comprises 12 residues. V was cut by 3 bases and J by 16 bases, with 16 bases left in between. The V gene's germline CDR1 is LNHDA and CDR2 SQIVND (reference sequence). The CDR3 region is CASSMRLSVPFF. The CDR3 nucleotides read TGTGCCAGTAGTATGAGGTTGTCCGTCCCATTCTTC.

The rearrangement joins TRBV28 to TRBJ2-7; TRBD1 is a possible D gene (6 bases). Germline CDR1 reads MDHEN; CDR2 reads SYDVKM. The V end lost 10 bases, the J end lost 5 bases, and 18 bases lay between the germline ends. This CDR3 has 13 residues. The CDR3, as DNA: TGTGCCACACACTTAGGGGGTAGCAACGAGCAGTACTTC. Protein: CATHLGGSNEQYF.

The chain links TRBV2 to TRBJ1-6; a possible D gene is TRBD1 (5 bases). V lost 6 bases to trimming and J lost 6 bases, with 12 bases between them. The CDR3 runs to 14 residues. Germline V gene data show CDR1 as SNHLY and CDR2 as FYNNEI. The CDR3 sequence is CASSWAGTNSPLHF. Here the CDR3 DNA reads TGTGCCAGCAGCTGGGCAGGGACTAATTCACCCCTCCACTTT.

The V call is TRBV9, the J call TRBJ2-1; 10 positions match TRBD2. Germline lookup yields CDR1 SGDLS and CDR2 YYNGEE. The J segment lost 6 bases and the V segment lost 3 bases, leaving 6 bases of the junction unmatched. This CDR3 has 15 amino acids. This chain's CDR3 is CASSASGGVINEQFF. CDR3 nucleotides: TGTGCCAGCAGCGCGAGCGGGGGGGTCATCAATGAGCAGTTCTTC.

The V and J genes are TRBV15 and TRBJ1-5, with D perhaps TRBD1 (5 bases). Per germline, CDR1 LNHNV and CDR2 YYDKDF (reference sequence). Trimming shortened V by 3 bases and J by 5 bases, and 11 bases separated the two germline ends. This CDR3 region has 14 residues. CDR3 DNA: TGTGCCACCAGCAGTGGGGGGGGTTATCAGCCCCAGCATTTT. Its translation is CATSSGGGYQPQHF.